The clone carrying this TCR beta chain was counted a few times. What it binds is unknown. TCRdb independently ran MiXCR on the 5' RACE reads; one entry per CDR3 protein. The table shows around 1.7 million distinct CDR3 sequences, with about 31% occurring only once. This CDR3 is 14 amino acids long. Trimming removed 2 bases from V and 0 bases from J, with 7 bases in between. Germline-derived CDR1 and CDR2 are MNHNS and SASEGT. The data derive from a study of identical twins. Broader study findings: Beta clonotypes that were abundant in cord blood contained fewer insertions, a pattern absent from memory repertoires. Not following the same donors, the study drew its conclusions from cross-sectional statistical analysis.

The TCR was taken from a newborn girl in good health. The material sequenced was cord blood. The chain has TRBV6-1 and TRBJ2-5, with D hard to call. The CDR3 bases are TGTGCCAGCAGTGAACTTTTGGACCAAGAGACCCAGTACTTC. Translation gives CASSELLDQETQYF.